The clone carrying this T cell receptor beta chain appeared a few times. This CDR3 contains 16 residues. Germline V gene lookup returns CDR1 LGHNA and CDR2 YSLEER. V shed 0 bases and J shed 3 bases, with 13 bases lying between them. The sample originates from a study of blood T cells in healthy people across ages. The authors ran a second PCR of roughly 6 to 12 cycles using a sample-barcoded 5' primer and a J-beta primer mix. One entry per CDR3 protein results from TCRdb running MiXCR on the 5' RACE reads. In the table there are around 990,000 distinct CDR3 sequences, 35% to 40% of which are singletons.

This chain uses TRBV4-3 with TRBJ2-3; D is possibly TRBD1 (5 bases). The TCR sequence derives from a man between 18 and 29 years old in good health. The sample taken for sequencing was blood. CDR3 in DNA: TGCGCCAGCAGCCAAGATGCCAGGGCTTGGACAGATACGCAGTATTTT. This encodes CASSQDARAWTDTQYF.